Shown below are 32 T cell receptor beta chains from a single sample sequenced in a study of Graves' ophthalmopathy and Graves' hyperthyroidism. RNA transcripts served as template for amplifying TCR beta CDR3 sequences. First-round RT-PCR with HTBI primers preceded a second-round multiplex PCR. Each CDR3 protein gets one entry after TCRdb re-called the multiplex PCR reads with MiXCR. The table includes about 620,000 distinct CDR3 sequences, about 20% detected once. Sequenced input: peripheral blood. Source of these receptors: a woman between 18 and 30 years old with stable Graves' hyperthyroidism. Some clones in this sample may be carry-over from other donors' samples.

Ten or more counts support this clonotype. In DNA, the CDR3 is TGCAGTGCTAGAACTGGACTAGCGGGAGCCGGGGAGACCCAGTACTTC. It codes for CSARTGLAGAGETQYF. This chain connects TRBV20-1 to TRBJ2-5; 13 nucleotides match TRBD2. The V gene end was trimmed by 2 bases and the J gene end by 5 bases; junction bases not matched to a gene: 8. Germline-derived CDR1 and CDR2 are DFQATT and SNEGSKA (reference sequence). The CDR3 is 16 amino acids.

The V call is TRBV7-3, the J call TRBJ2-4, with D hard to call. V lost 3 bases and J lost 1, with 10 bases in between. CDR1 is SGHTA, CDR2 FQGTGA, per germline. CDR3 length equals 15 residues. CDR3 loop: CASSLSHSAKNIQYF. CDR3 DNA sequence: TGTGCCAGCAGCTTGTCCCACTCCGCCAAAAACATTCAGTACTTC.

At least ten counts were recorded for this clonotype. The rearrangement uses TRBV6-5 and TRBJ1-1, with a weak D call TRBD1 (5 bases). The CDR3 is made up of 11 amino acids. V was clipped by 6 bases and J by 8 bases, with 10 bases between them. Germline V gives CDR1 MNHEY, CDR2 SVGAGI. The CDR3 sequence is CASRLDSEAFF. In DNA, the CDR3 is TGTGCCAGCAGGTTAGACAGCGAAGCTTTCTTT.

This chain joins TRBV4-1 and TRBJ1-2; TRBD1 agrees at 12 bases. The CDR3 runs to 18 residues. Trimming cost V 0 bases and J 4 bases; bases outside gene matches: 9. Germline lookup yields CDR1 MGHRA and CDR2 YSYEKL. The CDR3: CASSQEGEGQGAFYGYTF. The CDR3 coding sequence is TGCGCCAGCAGCCAAGAGGGTGAGGGACAGGGGGCTTTCTATGGCTACACCTTC.

This clonotype was detected many times. The chain employs TRBV6-1 and TRBJ2-7; no firm D call. Trimming pared 6 bases from V and 4 bases from J, leaving 13 bases between. Germline CDR1 and CDR2: MNHNS and SASEGT. CDR3 length: 13 amino acids. CDR3 sequence (DNA): TGTGCCAGCAGGGCAACCGAGGTTTACGAGCAGTACTTC. This translates into CASRATEVYEQYF.

V and J are TRBV4-1 and TRBJ2-7; no clear D gene. The V gene lost 3 bases and the J gene lost 6 bases, with 18 bases spanning the gap. Germline assignment: CDR1 MGHRA and CDR2 YSYEKL. This CDR3 is built from 15 residues. The CDR3 DNA is TGCGCCAGCAGCCACCCCGGGCCGGCTAAGGGCGAGCAGTACTTC. Translating it yields CASSHPGPAKGEQYF.

This clonotype has at least ten counts. The V and J genes are TRBV7-2 and TRBJ2-7; no clear D. Germline CDR1 SGHTA, CDR2 FQGNSA. The V and J ends lost 0 bases and 6 bases respectively, with 3 bases between them. This CDR3 contains 11 residues. The CDR3 reads CASSLAREQYF. The CDR3 DNA is TGTGCCAGCAGCTTAGCGCGCGAGCAGTACTTC. The entire variable domain, with the rest obtained from reference TRBV7-2 and TRBJ2-7, is as follows: GAGVSQSPSNKVTEKGKDVELRCDPISGHTALYWYRQSLGQGLEFLIYFQGNSAPDKSGLPSDRFSAERTGGSVSTLTIQRTQQEDSAVYLCASSLAREQYFGPGTRLTVT.

This clonotype was seen many times. The chain uses TRBV12-3 or TRBV12-4 and TRBJ1-1, with D possibly TRBD1 on 5 matching bases. The CDR3 has 14 amino acids. Trimming removed 7 bases from V and 1 base from J, with 13 bases in between. The CDR3 coding sequence is TGTGCCAGCATCGGGGGGATCTCGAACACTGAAGCTTTCTTT. Amino acids: CASIGGISNTEAFF.

The J gene is TRBJ1-1, the V gene TRBV29-1; a possible D gene is TRBD1 (5 bases). CDR3 length: 13 residues. Germline CDR1 SQVTM, CDR2 ANQGSEA. The V end lost 8 bases, the J end lost 4 bases, and 17 bases lay between the germline ends. The CDR3 reads CSTSGGWGTEAFF. In DNA, the CDR3 is TGCAGCACTTCTGGGGGTTGGGGCACTGAAGCTTTCTTT. The whole variable domain, filled in from reference TRBV29-1 and TRBJ1-1, reads SAVISQKPSRDICQRGTSLTIQCQVDSQVTMMFWYRQQPGQSLTLIATANQGSEATYESGFVIDKFPISRPNLTFSTLTVSNMSPEDSSIYLCSTSGGWGTEAFFGQGTRLTVV.

This clonotype was detected ten times or more. The DNA of the CDR3 is TGTGCCAGCAGTCTAGGACAGGGGGTGTTGGGCTACACCTTC. Encoded protein: CASSLGQGVLGYTF. The rearrangement links TRBV12-3 or TRBV12-4 to TRBJ1-2; 10 nucleotides line up with TRBD1. The V segment lost 5 bases and the J segment 8 bases; nucleotides outside the gene matches: 8. The CDR3 has 14 residues.

Regarding this clonotype: The junction does not match germline at one end; this may be a read error. The chain joins TRBV12-3 or TRBV12-4 to TRBJ1-2; 11 nucleotides align to TRBD1. This CDR3 has 14 residues. The CDR3 reads CASPTPDRGLPLLF. CDR3 in DNA: TGTGCCAGCCCCACACCGGACAGGGGGCTGCCACTTTTATTC.

The V call is TRBV7-8, the J call TRBJ1-2; D might be TRBD1 (5 bases). This CDR3 has 14 amino acids. The V end was cut by 5 bases, the J end by 6 bases, with 16 bases between. Germline V gene data show CDR1 as SGHVS and CDR2 as FQNEAQ. The CDR3 loop is CASSPRLVGDGYTF. The CDR3 DNA sequence: TGTGCCAGCAGCCCTCGATTGGTGGGGGATGGCTACACCTTC. Combining the CDR3 with reference TRBV7-8 and TRBJ1-2 gives the whole variable domain GAGVSQSPRYKVAKRGQDVALRCDPISGHVSLFWYQQALGQGPEFLTYFQNEAQLDKSGLPSDRFFAERPEGSVSTLKIQRTQQEDSAVYLCASSPRLVGDGYTFGSGTRLTVV.

A note on this clonotype: A much bigger clone sits one base away, suggesting this may be a read error. The chain couples TRBV19 to TRBJ1-6; 9 bases align to TRBD1. Germline-derived CDR1 and CDR2 are LNHDA and SQIVND (reference sequence). The CDR3 extends over 14 amino acids. CDR3 nucleotide sequence: TGTGCCAGTTGTATGAACAGGGGGCTTTCACCCCTCCACTTT. Translated: CASCMNRGLSPLHF. Full variable domain (outside the CDR3, taken from reference TRBV19 and TRBJ1-6): DGGITQSPKYLFRKEGQNVTLSCEQNLNHDAMYWYRQDPGQGLRLIYYSQIVNDFQKGDIAEGYSVSREKKESFPLTVTSAQKNPTAFYLCASCMNRGLSPLHFGNGTRLTVT.

This clonotype was recorded at least ten times. The chain carries TRBV2 and TRBJ1-6; the D gene is possibly TRBD1 (5 bases). The V gene lost 0 bases and the J gene lost 7 bases, with 10 bases spanning the gap. The germline V gene has CDR1 SNHLY and CDR2 FYNNEI. The CDR3 is 15 residues long. CDR3 DNA: TGTGCCAGCAGTGAAGCAAGCAGGGACAATTCACCCCTCCACTTT. Translation: CASSEASRDNSPLHF.

This clonotype was counted a few times. This chain uses TRBV7-3 with TRBJ1-1, with D possibly matching TRBD1 (6 bases). Germline-derived CDR1 and CDR2 are SGHTA and FQGTGA. V was pared by 2 bases and J by 6 bases, with 10 bases between. The CDR3 covers 13 residues. Here the CDR3 reads CASSLPTGPEAFF. The CDR3 DNA follows: TGTGCCAGCAGCTTACCAACAGGGCCTGAAGCTTTCTTT.

On this clonotype itself: At one end, the junction sequence differs from germline, possibly due to a read error. V gene TRBV27 combines with J gene TRBJ2-5; 15 bases are shared with TRBD2. Per the germline V gene, CDR1 is MNHEY and CDR2 is SMNVEV (reference sequence). The CDR3 has 19 residues. CDR3 region: CASSQGTSGGSIYQETKYF. CDR3 bases: TGTGCCAGCAGCCAAGGGACTAGCGGGGGGTCTATATACCAAGAGACCAAGTACTTC.

This clonotype has ten or more counts. The genes are TRBV6-2 or TRBV6-3 and TRBJ1-1; D ambiguous. The CDR3 loop spans 14 amino acids. CDR1 MNHEY and CDR2 SVGEGT come from the germline V gene. Trimming stripped 6 bases from V and 4 bases from J, with 15 bases between. DNA for the CDR3: TGTGCCAGCAGGGCCGCGGGCCTCGGCACTGAAGCTTTCTTT. Residues: CASRAAGLGTEAFF.

The V call is TRBV18, the J call TRBJ1-1; maybe TRBD1 (6 bases). The CDR3 runs to 16 residues. Trimming cost V 2 bases and J 5 bases, with 18 bases left between them. Per germline, CDR1 KGHSH and CDR2 LQKENI. The CDR3 DNA is TGTGCCAGCTCACCAAGGGCGAGGGGGGAGAAGACTGAAGCTTTCTTT. It encodes CASSPRARGEKTEAFF.

This clonotype was observed many times. CDR3 loop: CSSGTDFPRGSQYF. CDR3 in DNA: TGCAGTTCCGGGACAGACTTCCCACGGGGAAGCCAGTACTTC. This rearrangement joins TRBV20-1 to TRBJ2-5; the match to TRBD1 covers 7 bases. Germline CDR1 reads DFQATT; CDR2 reads SNEGSKA (reference sequence). This CDR3 has 14 residues. V lost 8 bases to trimming and J lost 10 bases; unmatched junction nucleotides: 19.

This clonotype was seen a handful of times. The chain joins TRBV28 to TRBJ1-6; the D is unclear. This CDR3 comprises 14 residues. With 6 bases removed from V and 7 bases from J, the gap between germline ends came to 13 bases. Germline CDR1 is MDHEN and CDR2 is SYDVKM. The CDR3 protein is CASRLTVQNSPLHF. The CDR3 coding sequence is TGTGCCAGCAGACTAACGGTTCAGAATTCACCCCTCCACTTT.

The chain is built from TRBV6-1 and TRBJ2-5, with 7 bases fitting TRBD1. Trimming took 8 bases from V and 1 from J; bases not matched to a gene: 4. This CDR3 spans 13 amino acids. Germline V gene sequence: CDR1 MNHNS, CDR2 SASEGT. The CDR3 loop is CASLNRGQETQYF. Here the CDR3 DNA reads TGTGCCAGCCTCAACAGGGGCCAAGAGACCCAGTACTTC.

This clonotype was counted many times. This rearrangement joins TRBV27 to TRBJ2-7; TRBD2 agrees at 13 bases. Germline CDR1 and CDR2: MNHEY and SMNVEV (reference sequence). There are 15 residues in the CDR3. V shed 6 bases and J 0 bases; nucleotides not matched to a gene: 2. CDR3 amino acids: CASRTSGGNSYEQYF. The CDR3 nucleotides are TGTGCCAGCAGGACTAGCGGGGGGAACTCCTACGAGCAGTACTTC.

This clonotype has a count of ten or more. This chain uses TRBV20-1 with TRBJ1-2; tentative D call: TRBD1 (5 bases). The CDR3 consists of 15 residues. CDR1 DFQATT and CDR2 SNEGSKA come from the germline V gene (reference sequence). With 1 base removed from V and 4 bases from J, the gap between germline ends came to 16 bases. The CDR3 loop is CSARAGGGQTYGYTF. Written as DNA, the CDR3 is TGCAGTGCTAGAGCGGGTGGCGGACAAACCTATGGCTACACCTTC.

This clonotype was observed many times. This chain joins TRBV12-3 or TRBV12-4 and TRBJ1-2, with D possibly being TRBD1 (5 bases). The V end was cut by 6 bases, the J end by 7 bases, with 18 bases between. The CDR3 loop spans 14 amino acids. This CDR3 reads CASRPGQGLIGYTF. The CDR3 DNA is TGTGCCAGCAGGCCGGGCCAGGGCTTGATTGGCTACACCTTC.

This rearrangement joins TRBV6-4 to TRBJ1-2; tentatively, D is TRBD1 (6 bases). The CDR3 is 14 residues long. Deletions cut 7 bases from V and 8 bases from J, with 20 bases between. Germline CDR1 MRHNA, CDR2 SNTAGT. The CDR3 nucleotides are TGTGCCAGCACTCCAGACGAAGGGGGGCACGGCTACACCTTC. Residues: CASTPDEGGHGYTF.

This clonotype has ten or more counts. The V and J genes are TRBV20-1 and TRBJ1-2; tentatively, D is TRBD1 (6 bases). Germline-derived CDR1 and CDR2 are DFQATT and SNEGSKA (reference sequence). Trimming shortened V by 5 bases and J by 5 bases, and 12 bases separated the two germline ends. This CDR3 comprises 12 residues. CDR3 sequence: CSASDRPYGYTF. As DNA, the CDR3 is TGCAGTGCTTCCGACAGGCCGTATGGCTACACCTTC.

This clonotype appeared many times. This chain uses TRBV6-2 or TRBV6-3 with TRBJ2-7; the D gene is possibly TRBD1 (6 bases). Germline CDR1 MNHEY, CDR2 SVGEGT. The CDR3 runs 14 residues. Trimming took 0 bases from V and 4 from J, leaving 10 bases between them. The CDR3 nucleotides are TGTGCCAGCAGTTACTCCGGGACACCTTACGAGCAGTACTTC. Its translation is CASSYSGTPYEQYF.

In this sample, this clonotype turned up many times. This chain connects TRBV6-1 to TRBJ2-7; possible D gene TRBD1, 6 bases. The germline CDR1 and CDR2 sequences are MNHNS and SASEGT. The V and J ends lost 8 bases and 6 bases respectively, with 20 bases between them. This CDR3 contains 14 residues. The CDR3 coding sequence is TGTGCCAGCTATATCGGACTTGGGGGCCGCGAGCAGTACTTC. Encoded protein: CASYIGLGGREQYF.

V and J are TRBV7-6 and TRBJ1-5, with TRBD1 identical over 8 bases. Germline assignment: CDR1 SGHVS and CDR2 FNYEAQ. J gave up 6 bases and V 1 base, and 5 bases lay outside the gene matches. The CDR3 sequence is 15 residues long. The CDR3 reads CASSLDGQGVQPQHF. CDR3 in DNA: TGTGCCAGCAGCTTAGACGGACAGGGAGTTCAGCCCCAGCATTTT. The variable domain in full, completed from reference TRBV7-6 and TRBJ1-5, reads GAGVSQSPRYKVTKRGQDVALRCDPISGHVSLYWYRQALGQGPEFLTYFNYEAQQDKSGLPNDRFSAERPEGSISTLTIQRTEQRDSAMYRCASSLDGQGVQPQHFGDGTRLSIL.

The V call is TRBV20-1, the J call TRBJ2-7; TRBD2 aligns across 9 bases. J lost 6 bases, V lost 0 bases, and 9 bases had no gene match. CDR1 and CDR2 from the germline V gene are DFQATT and SNEGSKA (reference sequence). The CDR3 runs to 15 residues. The CDR3 DNA follows: TGCAGTGCTAGAGATGTGCCTAGCGGGATGGGCGAGCAGTACTTC. This translates into CSARDVPSGMGEQYF.

The CDR3 DNA is TGCAGTGCTAGGGTTCTAGAAGAGACCCAGTACTTC. Amino acid sequence: CSARVLEETQYF. The V gene is TRBV20-1, the J gene TRBJ2-5; D unresolved. The germline V gene encodes CDR1 DFQATT and CDR2 SNEGSKA (reference sequence). Trimming cost V 3 bases and J 3 bases, with 8 bases left between them. The CDR3 sequence is 12 residues long.

The table lists this clonotype with many counts. This sequence joins TRBV20-1 and TRBJ1-5; D remains unclear. The CDR3 is made up of 12 amino acids. Trimming shortened V by 6 bases and J by 2 bases, and 8 bases separated the two germline ends. From germline, CDR1 is DFQATT and CDR2 SNEGSKA (reference sequence). The CDR3 sequence is CSAKVGNQPQHF. The DNA for the CDR3 is TGCAGTGCGAAGGTCGGCAATCAGCCCCAGCATTTT.